The next 17 T cell receptor beta chains were all read from a single sample in a study of T cells in Graves' hyperthyroidism and ophthalmopathy. RNA transcripts served as the template for amplifying TCR beta CDR3 regions. A first-round RT-PCR of the TCR CDR3 used the HTBI primer set. Using its own MiXCR run on the multiplex PCR reads, TCRdb lists one record per CDR3 protein. The repertoire holds a few hundred thousand distinct CDR3 sequences, with around 15% as singletons. Sequenced: blood. These receptors were taken from a woman in her late teens or twenties with Graves' hyperthyroidism.

About this clonotype itself: A much larger clone lies one base from this, so it may be a read error. V is TRBV20-1 and J is TRBJ1-1; TRBD1 agrees at 9 bases. CDR3 length: 15 amino acids. Germline CDR1 reads DFQATT; CDR2 reads SNEGSKA (reference sequence). The CDR3 loop is CSARETGGKNTKAFF. The CDR3 DNA follows: TGCAGTGCTAGAGAGACAGGGGGGAAAAACACTAAAGCTTTCTTT.

This chain joins TRBV9 and TRBJ2-3; D remains ambiguous. The CDR3 sequence is 13 residues long. Germline values: CDR1 SGDLS, CDR2 YYNGEE. V gave up 4 bases and J gave up 7 bases, with 13 bases separating them. This CDR3 reads CASSPRLSNTQYF. DNA of the CDR3: TGTGCCAGCAGCCCCCGACTTTCCAATACGCAGTATTTT.

There are many counts of this clonotype. The chain recombines TRBV28 with TRBJ2-7; the D call may be TRBD1 or TRBD2 (5 bases each). The germline V gene has CDR1 MDHEN and CDR2 SYDVKM. Trimming cost V 5 bases and J 0 bases, with 11 bases left between them. There are 14 residues in the CDR3. CDR3 residues: CASSASGGSYEQYF. CDR3 nucleotide sequence: TGTGCCAGCAGTGCAAGTGGGGGCTCCTACGAGCAGTACTTC.

This clonotype has a count of ten or more. The chain uses TRBV5-8 and TRBJ2-3, with D uncertain. Trimming shortened V by 5 bases and J by 0 bases, and 10 bases separated the two germline ends. Germline V CDR1 and CDR2: SGHTS, YDEGEE. The length of the CDR3 is 14 residues. CDR3 sequence reads: CASRGVISTDTQYF. As DNA, the CDR3 is TGTGCCAGCAGGGGCGTTATCAGCACAGATACGCAGTATTTT.

This sequence joins TRBV9 and TRBJ2-5, with D tentatively TRBD2 (6 bases). The length of the CDR3 is 13 residues. V lost 6 bases and J lost 4, with 13 bases in between. Germline V gene data show CDR1 as SGDLS and CDR2 as YYNGEE. The CDR3 spells CASNPSGGETQYF. CDR3 DNA: TGTGCCAGCAACCCCTCCGGGGGAGAGACCCAGTACTTC.

This clonotype was counted ten times or more. This chain connects TRBV28 to TRBJ1-1, with D uncertain. Germline V gives CDR1 MDHEN, CDR2 SYDVKM. The CDR3 is made up of 16 amino acids. V was shortened by 3 bases and J by 0 bases, with 14 bases between the two germline ends. The CDR3 spells CASSFVGKKVNTEAFF. CDR3 in DNA: TGTGCCAGCAGTTTTGTTGGCAAAAAGGTGAACACTGAAGCTTTCTTT.

This clonotype was seen a few times. The chain joins TRBV6-6 to TRBJ2-2, with D perhaps matching TRBD1 (5 bases). V was trimmed by 2 bases and J by 3 bases, leaving 13 bases between them. Germline CDR1 MNHNY, CDR2 SVGAGI (reference sequence). CDR3 size: 16 residues. CDR3 coding DNA: TGTGCCAGCAGTTACCCCAGGGTTGGGGACACCGGGGAGCTGTTTTTT. It yields the protein CASSYPRVGDTGELFF.

This clonotype has at least ten counts. The chain couples TRBV20-1 to TRBJ1-2; 9 bases map to TRBD1. This CDR3 has 15 residues. V lost 2 bases to trimming and J lost 0 bases; unmatched junction nucleotides: 4. Germline lookup yields CDR1 DFQATT and CDR2 SNEGSKA (reference sequence). The CDR3 coding sequence is TGCAGTGCTAGACCGGACAGGGGAGCTAACTATGGCTACACCTTC. Residues: CSARPDRGANYGYTF.

In its sample, this clonotype was seen once. A much more abundant neighbour one base away suggests this may be a read error. The chain recombines TRBV27 with TRBJ1-2; D gene ambiguous. With 5 bases removed from V and 1 base from J, the gap between germline ends came to 11 bases. Germline CDR1 reads MNHEY; CDR2 reads SMNVEV (reference sequence). The CDR3 consists of 14 residues. The CDR3 protein is CASSEATGNYGYTF. CDR3 DNA: TGTGCCAGCAGTGAGGCGACGGGTAACTATGGCTACACCTTC.

This chain uses TRBV29-1 with TRBJ2-1, with D maybe TRBD1 (6 bases). The CDR3 is made up of 12 amino acids. Germline-derived CDR1 and CDR2 are SQVTM and ANQGSEA. Trimming stripped 3 bases from V and 6 bases from J, with 9 bases between. The DNA for the CDR3 is TGCAGCGTTGAGGACAGTATCAATGAGCAGTTCTTC. Translation gives CSVEDSINEQFF.

Of note for this clonotype: This sequence may be a read error, since a much larger clone differs from it by one base. The chain recombines TRBV7-3 with TRBJ1-1; no reliable D call. The V and J ends lost 5 bases and 6 bases respectively, with 13 bases between them. The CDR3 totals 13 residues. CDR1 is SGHTA and CDR2 is FQGTGA in the germline V gene. CDR3 coding DNA: TGTGCCAGCAGCGCGGGCCCGGGCGCTGAAGCTTTCTTT. It specifies CASSAGPGAEAFF.

Many counts were recorded for this clonotype. V is TRBV6-2 or TRBV6-3 and J is TRBJ2-1, with TRBD2 identical over 11 bases. V dropped 4 bases and J dropped 6; count of bases not matched to a gene: 8. From germline, CDR1 is MNHEY and CDR2 SVGEGT. The CDR3 totals 16 residues. CDR3 loop: CASSSLLAGEGNEQFF. The CDR3 DNA sequence: TGTGCCAGCAGTTCCTTACTAGCGGGAGAGGGCAATGAGCAGTTCTTC.

This clonotype was detected ten times or more. The J gene is TRBJ2-1, the V gene TRBV3-1, with 10 bases aligning to TRBD2. The J segment lost 7 bases and the V segment lost 6 bases, leaving 6 bases of the junction unmatched. Germline V gives CDR1 LGHDT, CDR2 YNNKEL (reference sequence). CDR3 length: 14 residues. The CDR3 nucleotides read TGTGCCAGCAGACTTAGCGGGAGGATAAATGAGCAGTTCTTC. Its protein is CASRLSGRINEQFF.

CDR3 DNA sequence: TGTGCCAGCAGTGAAGCCCCGGGCCAGTCCGGCTACACCTTC. Translating gives CASSEAPGQSGYTF. V and J are TRBV6-1 and TRBJ1-2; D is uncertain. The germline V gene encodes CDR1 MNHNS and CDR2 SASEGT. Trimming shortened V by 0 bases and J by 8 bases, and 13 bases separated the two germline ends. There are 14 residues in the CDR3.

The rearrangement links TRBV5-1 to TRBJ2-5, with 8 bases lining up with TRBD2. The CDR3 covers 15 residues. Germline CDR1 and CDR2: SGHRS and YFSETQ. Trimming cost V 6 bases and J 2 bases; bases outside gene matches: 9. CDR3 amino acids: CASTRGGLTQETQYF. CDR3 in DNA: TGCGCCAGCACCCGGGGGGGGCTGACACAAGAGACCCAGTACTTC.

The rearrangement joins TRBV4-1 to TRBJ1-1, with no clear D. V lost 1 base to trimming and J lost 6 bases, with 15 bases between them. The V gene's germline CDR1 is MGHRA and CDR2 YSYEKL. This CDR3 is 15 amino acids long. CDR3 sequence reads: CASSQVILKLAEAFF. The CDR3, as DNA: TGCGCCAGCAGCCAAGTTATCCTCAAATTGGCTGAAGCTTTCTTT.

As to this clonotype: A much larger clone differs from this one at a single base, so this may be a read error. The chain combines TRBV20-1 with TRBJ1-5, with no clear D. Germline assignment: CDR1 DFQATT and CDR2 SNEGSKA (reference sequence). The CDR3 totals 15 residues. Trimming cost V 0 bases and J 2 bases, with 11 bases left between them. The CDR3 nucleotides are TGCAGTGCTAGAGATGTCCGGGGTGGCAATCAGCCCCAGCATTTT. Translated: CSARDVRGGNQPQHF.